Below are 2 T cell receptor beta chains sequenced from a single sample in a study of shared clonotypes between healthy human individuals. Assay used: immunoSEQ multiplex PCR; TCRdb lists only in-frame clones, some missing. The repertoire holds approximately 650,000 clones, with nearly 97% as singletons. It was CD45RO-negative cells, positively selected for CCR7, that made up naive CD8 cells, with terminally differentiated effector memory CD45RA+ cells excluded. Input material: naive CD8+ T cells sorted from blood. The receptors were sampled from a woman in her thirties in good health.

This chain joins TRBV2 and TRBJ2-1; 12 bases agree with TRBD2. V was pared by 0 bases and J by 5 bases, with 5 bases of the junction left unmatched. The germline V gene encodes CDR1 SNHLY and CDR2 FYNNEI. The CDR3 extends over 17 amino acids. CDR3 DNA: TGTGCCAGCAGTGAAGCGCTAGCGGGAGGGCCGGACAATGAGCAGTTCTTC. It is translated as CASSEALAGGPDNEQFF.

The chain uses TRBV5-6 and TRBJ2-1; TRBD2 agrees at 7 bases. Germline V lookup: CDR1 SGHDT, CDR2 YYEEEE. This CDR3 has 16 amino acids. Trimming at V came to 4 bases and at J to 4 bases, leaving 11 bases not matched to a gene. DNA of the CDR3: TGTGCCAGCAGCCCGGTTGGGCTAGCGGAGTACAATGAGCAGTTCTTC. Protein: CASSPVGLAEYNEQFF.